This T cell receptor beta chain comes out of a study of T cell clones after liver transplantation. Here immunoSEQ multiplex PCR was the method, and the copy in TCRdb shows in-frame clones only, minus some. The table includes 50,000 to 60,000 clones, about 70% detected once. The V and J ends lost 3 bases and 3 bases, in that order; junction bases with no gene match: 5. There are 14 residues in the CDR3. Germline V lookup: CDR1 MNHNY, CDR2 SVGAGI (reference sequence). The chain joins TRBV6-6 to TRBJ2-7, with TRBD1 matching 7 bases. This TCR was recovered from a human patient who received a liver transplant. T cells may partly derive from the graft donor. Sequenced here: CD4+ T cells from blood, sampled at the 22-month timepoint. CDR3 protein: CASSYNTGVYEQYF. CDR3 nucleotide sequence: TGTGCCAGCAGTTATAATACAGGGGTCTACGAGCAGTACTTC.